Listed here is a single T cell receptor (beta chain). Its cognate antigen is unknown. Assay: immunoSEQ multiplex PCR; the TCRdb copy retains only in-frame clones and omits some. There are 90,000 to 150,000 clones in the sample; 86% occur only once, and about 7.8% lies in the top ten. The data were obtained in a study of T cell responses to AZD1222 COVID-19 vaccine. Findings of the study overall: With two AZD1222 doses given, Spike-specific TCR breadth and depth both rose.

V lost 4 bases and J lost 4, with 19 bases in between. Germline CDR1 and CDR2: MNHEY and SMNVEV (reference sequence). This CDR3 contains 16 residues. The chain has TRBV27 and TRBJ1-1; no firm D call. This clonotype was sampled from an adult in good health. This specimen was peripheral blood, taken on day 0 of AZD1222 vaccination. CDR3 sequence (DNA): TGTGCCAGCAGTTCCGTCGGGCAGCGGCTCAGCACTGAAGCTTTCTTT. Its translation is CASSSVGQRLSTEAFF.